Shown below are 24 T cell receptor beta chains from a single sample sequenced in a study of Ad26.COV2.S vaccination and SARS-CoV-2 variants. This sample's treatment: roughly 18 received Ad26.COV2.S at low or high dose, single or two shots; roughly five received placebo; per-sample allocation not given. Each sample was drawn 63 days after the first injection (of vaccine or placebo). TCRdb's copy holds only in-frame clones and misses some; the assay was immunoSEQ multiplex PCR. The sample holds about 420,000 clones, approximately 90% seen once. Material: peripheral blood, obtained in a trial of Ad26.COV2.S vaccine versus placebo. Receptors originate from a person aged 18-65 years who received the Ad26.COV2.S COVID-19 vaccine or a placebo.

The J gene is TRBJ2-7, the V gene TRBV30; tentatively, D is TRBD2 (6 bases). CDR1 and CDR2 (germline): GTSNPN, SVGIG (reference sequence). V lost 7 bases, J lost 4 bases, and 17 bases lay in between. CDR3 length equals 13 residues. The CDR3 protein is CASTRELVYEQYF. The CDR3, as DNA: TGTGCCTCAACCCGGGAGCTGGTTTACGAGCAGTACTTC.

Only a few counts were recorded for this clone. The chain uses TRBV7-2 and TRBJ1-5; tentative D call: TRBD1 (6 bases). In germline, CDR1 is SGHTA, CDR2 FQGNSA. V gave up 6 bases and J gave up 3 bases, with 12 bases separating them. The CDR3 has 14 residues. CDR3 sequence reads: CASSTGQINQPQHF. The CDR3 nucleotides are TGTGCCAGCAGTACTGGACAGATCAATCAGCCCCAGCATTTT.

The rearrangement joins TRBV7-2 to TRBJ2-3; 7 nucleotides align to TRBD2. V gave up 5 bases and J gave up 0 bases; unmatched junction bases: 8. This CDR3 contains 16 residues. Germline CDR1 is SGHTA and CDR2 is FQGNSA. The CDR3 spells CASSRRTSVSTDTQYF. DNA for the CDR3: TGTGCCAGCAGCCGCAGGACTAGTGTAAGCACAGATACGCAGTATTTT.

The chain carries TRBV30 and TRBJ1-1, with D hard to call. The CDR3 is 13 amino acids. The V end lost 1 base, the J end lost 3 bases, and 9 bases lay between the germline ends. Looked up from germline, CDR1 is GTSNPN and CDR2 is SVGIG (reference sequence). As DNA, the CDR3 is TGTGCCTGGAGTGCCGGTTCGGACACTGAAGCTTTCTTT. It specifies CAWSAGSDTEAFF. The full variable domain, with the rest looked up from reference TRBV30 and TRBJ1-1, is SQTIHQWPATLVQPVGSPLSLECTVEGTSNPNLYWYRQAAGRGLQLLFYSVGIGQISSEVPQNLSASRPQDRQFILSSKKLLLSDSGFYLCAWSAGSDTEAFFGQGTRLTVV.

The CDR3 region is CASSQRWGGGTDTQYF. CDR3 nucleotide sequence: TGTGCCAGCAGCCAAAGATGGGGTGGGGGCACAGATACGCAGTATTTT. The genes are TRBV7-3 and TRBJ2-3; D uncertain. This CDR3 is built from 16 residues. Trimming shortened V by 5 bases and J by 1 base, and 16 bases separated the two germline ends. The germline gives CDR1 SGHTA, CDR2 FQGTGA.

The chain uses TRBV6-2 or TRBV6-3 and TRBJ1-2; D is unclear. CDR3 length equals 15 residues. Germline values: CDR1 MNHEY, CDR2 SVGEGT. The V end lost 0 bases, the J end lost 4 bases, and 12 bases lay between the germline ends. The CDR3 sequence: CASSYSTGPIYGYTF. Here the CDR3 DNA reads TGTGCCAGCAGTTACTCGACCGGGCCAATCTATGGCTACACCTTC.

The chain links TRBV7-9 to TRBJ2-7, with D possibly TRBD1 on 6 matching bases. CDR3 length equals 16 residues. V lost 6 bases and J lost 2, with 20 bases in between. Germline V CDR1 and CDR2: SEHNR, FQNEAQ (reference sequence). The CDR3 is CASSLTINRETYEQYF. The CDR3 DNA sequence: TGTGCCAGCAGTCTTACTATTAACAGGGAAACCTACGAGCAGTACTTC.

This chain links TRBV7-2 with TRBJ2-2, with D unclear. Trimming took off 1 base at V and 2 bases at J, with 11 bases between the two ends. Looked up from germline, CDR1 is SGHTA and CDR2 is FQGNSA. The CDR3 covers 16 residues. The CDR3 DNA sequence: TGTGCCAGCAGCTTAGAGGTCAGAGTAAACACCGGGGAGCTGTTTTTT. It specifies CASSLEVRVNTGELFF.

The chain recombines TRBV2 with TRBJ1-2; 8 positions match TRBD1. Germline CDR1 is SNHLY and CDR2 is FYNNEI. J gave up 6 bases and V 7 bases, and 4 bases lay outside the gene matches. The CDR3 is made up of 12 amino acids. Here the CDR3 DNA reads TGTGCCAGCACGCAGGGGGCCCATGGCTACACCTTC. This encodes CASTQGAHGYTF.

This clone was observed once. The CDR3 bases are TGCAGTGCTAGTACACGGGCCAACGAGCAGTACTTC. Its translation: CSASTRANEQYF. The V and J genes are TRBV20-1 and TRBJ2-7; D uncertain. CDR3 length: 12 amino acids. The germline CDR1 and CDR2 sequences are DFQATT and SNEGSKA (reference sequence). The germline V and J ends were trimmed by 3 bases and 5 bases, with 11 bases remaining between them.

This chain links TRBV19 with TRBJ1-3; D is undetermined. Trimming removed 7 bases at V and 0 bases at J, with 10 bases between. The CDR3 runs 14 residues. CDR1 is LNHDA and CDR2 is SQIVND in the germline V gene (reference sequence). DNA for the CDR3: TGTGCCAGTATTCGTCAGAACTCTGGAAACACCATATATTTT. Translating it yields CASIRQNSGNTIYF.

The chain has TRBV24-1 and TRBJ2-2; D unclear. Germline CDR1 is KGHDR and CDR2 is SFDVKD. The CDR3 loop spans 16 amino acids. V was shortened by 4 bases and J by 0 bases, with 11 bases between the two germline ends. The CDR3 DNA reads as TGTGCCACCAGTGACCCCCGTCGGGCGAACACCGGGGAGCTGTTTTTT. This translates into CATSDPRRANTGELFF.

The CDR3 DNA is TGTGCCAGCAGCCAAGAGGGGCCCCCTTTTTCCTACGAGCAGTACTTC. This gives the protein CASSQEGPPFSYEQYF. V gene TRBV4-2 combines with J gene TRBJ2-7; tentatively, D is TRBD1 (5 bases). Germline assignment: CDR1 LGHNA and CDR2 YNFKEQ. CDR3 length: 16 residues. V shed 0 bases and J shed 1 base, with 13 bases lying between them.

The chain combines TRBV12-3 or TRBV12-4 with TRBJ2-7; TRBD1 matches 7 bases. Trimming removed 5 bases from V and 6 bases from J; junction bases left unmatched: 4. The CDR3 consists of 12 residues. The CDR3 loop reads CASSAGTAEQYF. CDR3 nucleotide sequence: TGTGCCAGCAGTGCAGGGACAGCCGAGCAGTACTTC.

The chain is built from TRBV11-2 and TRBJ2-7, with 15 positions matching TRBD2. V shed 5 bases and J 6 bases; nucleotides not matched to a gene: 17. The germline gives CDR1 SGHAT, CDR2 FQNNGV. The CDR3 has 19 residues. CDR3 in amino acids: CASSPRPGLAGGRSAEQYF. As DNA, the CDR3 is TGTGCCAGCAGCCCCCGGCCGGGACTAGCGGGGGGCAGGTCCGCCGAGCAGTACTTC. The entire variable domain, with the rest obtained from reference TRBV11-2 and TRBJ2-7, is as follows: EAGVAQSPRYKIIEKRQSVAFWCNPISGHATLYWYQQILGQGPKLLIQFQNNGVVDDSQLPKDRFSAERLKGVDSTLKIQPAKLEDSAVYLCASSPRPGLAGGRSAEQYFGPGTRLTVT.

The CDR3 nucleotides read TGTGCCAGCAGCCAAAGGGTACCTGGGCACCAAGAGACCCAGTACTTC. As protein: CASSQRVPGHQETQYF. This rearrangement joins TRBV3-1 (or the pseudogene TRBV3-2) to TRBJ2-5, with D uncertain. CDR3 length: 16 residues. Trimming stripped 2 bases from V and 0 bases from J, with 13 bases between. Germline V CDR1 and CDR2: LGHDT, YNNKEL (reference sequence).

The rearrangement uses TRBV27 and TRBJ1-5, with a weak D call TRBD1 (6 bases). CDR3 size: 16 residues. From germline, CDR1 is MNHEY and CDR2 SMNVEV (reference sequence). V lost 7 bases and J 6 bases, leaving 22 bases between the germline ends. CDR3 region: CASKDGGLLKSQPQHF. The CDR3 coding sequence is TGTGCCAGCAAGGATGGGGGGCTCCTTAAGTCTCAGCCCCAGCATTTT.

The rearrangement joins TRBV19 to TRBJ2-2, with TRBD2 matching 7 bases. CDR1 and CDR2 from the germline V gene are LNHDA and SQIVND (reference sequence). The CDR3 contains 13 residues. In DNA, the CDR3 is TGTGCGGGATCTCCGGGGGGCACCGGGGAGCTGTTTTTT. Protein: CAGSPGGTGELFF.

Here the CDR3 reads CASSPAGAGSYNEQFF. CDR3 DNA sequence: TGCGCCAGCAGCCCGGCCGGGGCGGGGTCCTACAATGAGCAGTTCTTC. This chain connects TRBV4-1 to TRBJ2-1; weak D call: TRBD2 (6 bases). V was cut by 4 bases and J by 1 base, with 14 bases left in between. Per the germline V gene, CDR1 is MGHRA and CDR2 is YSYEKL. The CDR3 sequence is 16 residues long.

CDR3 loop: CASSLGGPSPLHF. CDR3 nucleotides: TGTGCCAGCAGTCTAGGGGGCCCTTCACCCCTCCACTTT. The chain couples TRBV28 to TRBJ1-6, with 7 bases identical to TRBD1. CDR1 and CDR2 (germline): MDHEN, SYDVKM. This CDR3 has 13 amino acids. Trimming removed 5 bases from V and 9 bases from J; junction bases left unmatched: 4.

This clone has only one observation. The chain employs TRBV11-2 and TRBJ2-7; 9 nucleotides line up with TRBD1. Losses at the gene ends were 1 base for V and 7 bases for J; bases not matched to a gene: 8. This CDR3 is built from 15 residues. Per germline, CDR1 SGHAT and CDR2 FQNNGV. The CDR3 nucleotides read TGTGCCAGCAGCTTAGGGTGGACAGGGGTGGGAGAGCAGTACTTC. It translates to CASSLGWTGVGEQYF. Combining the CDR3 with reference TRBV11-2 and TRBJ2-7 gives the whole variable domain EAGVAQSPRYKIIEKRQSVAFWCNPISGHATLYWYQQILGQGPKLLIQFQNNGVVDDSQLPKDRFSAERLKGVDSTLKIQPAKLEDSAVYLCASSLGWTGVGEQYFGPGTRLTVT.

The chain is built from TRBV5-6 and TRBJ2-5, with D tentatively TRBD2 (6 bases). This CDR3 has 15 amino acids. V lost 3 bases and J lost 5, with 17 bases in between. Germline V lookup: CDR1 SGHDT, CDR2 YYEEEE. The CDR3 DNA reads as TGTGCCAGCAGCTCTGGAGGGATTGGGTTGGAGACCCAGTACTTC. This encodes CASSSGGIGLETQYF.

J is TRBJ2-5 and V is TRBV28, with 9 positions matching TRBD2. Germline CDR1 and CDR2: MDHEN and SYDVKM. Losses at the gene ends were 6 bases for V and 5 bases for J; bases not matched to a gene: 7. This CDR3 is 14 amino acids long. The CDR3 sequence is CASRAGGFGETQYF. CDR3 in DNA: TGTGCCAGCAGAGCGGGGGGCTTTGGGGAGACCCAGTACTTC.

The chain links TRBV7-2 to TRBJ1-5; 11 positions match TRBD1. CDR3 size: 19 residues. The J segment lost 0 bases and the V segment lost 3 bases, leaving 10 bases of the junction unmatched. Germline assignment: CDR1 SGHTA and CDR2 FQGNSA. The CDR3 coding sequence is TGTGCCAGCAGCTTCGGACAGGGGGCAGGGTTCGGTAGCAATCAGCCCCAGCATTTT. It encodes CASSFGQGAGFGSNQPQHF.